These T cell receptor beta chains were read from a single sample in a study of T-cell memory formation after mild COVID-19. TCRdb fed the 5' RACE reads into MiXCR, producing one record per CDR3 protein. The profile shows roughly 100,000 distinct CDR3 sequences, under 15% of them singletons. The sample was PBMCs or a T cell subset sorted from them (not recorded which). These receptors were collected from an adult woman who had mild COVID-19 (a few samples of this study predate the infection). Cell type and time point are not known. CDR3s include the opening cysteine and the closing phenylalanine or tryptophan. A D gene is named only where the DNA matches it firmly. Only part of the rows carry a size: once, few, many, or a class if the clone is expanded.

v_call: TRBV12-3/TRBV12-4
d_call: TRBD2
j_call: TRBJ2-1
clone_size: few
cdr3_aa: CASISSGSYNEQFF
cdr3_nt: TGTGCCAGCATCTCTAGCGGTTCCTACAATGAGCAGTTCTTC

v_call: TRBV12-3/TRBV12-4
d_call: NA
j_call: TRBJ2-5
clone_size: NA
cdr3_aa: CASSQERSETQYF
cdr3_nt: TGTGCCAGCAGCCAGGAGAGGTCAGAGACCCAGTACTTC

v_call: TRBV15
d_call: NA
j_call: TRBJ2-7
clone_size: NA
cdr3_aa: CATSREVPYGEQYF
cdr3_nt: TGTGCCACCAGCAGAGAGGTTCCCTACGGCGAGCAGTACTTC

v_call: TRBV24-1
d_call: NA
j_call: TRBJ2-3
clone_size: NA
cdr3_aa: CATSDRSVSTDTQYF
cdr3_nt: TGTGCCACCAGTGATCGATCGGTTAGCACAGATACGCAGTATTTT

v_call: TRBV7-2
d_call: TRBD1
j_call: TRBJ2-5
clone_size: few
cdr3_aa: CASSLDWTGSGETQYF
cdr3_nt: TGTGCCAGCAGCTTAGATTGGACAGGGTCGGGGGAGACCCAGTACTTC

v_call: TRBV19
d_call: NA
j_call: TRBJ1-1
clone_size: NA
cdr3_aa: CASNQYPGRTEAFF
cdr3_nt: TGTGCCAGTAATCAGTATCCGGGAAGGACTGAAGCTTTCTTT

v_call: TRBV27
d_call: TRBD1
j_call: TRBJ2-7
clone_size: few
cdr3_aa: CASRRTGNYEQYF
cdr3_nt: TGTGCCAGCAGAAGGACAGGGAACTACGAGCAGTACTTC

v_call: TRBV7-2
d_call: NA
j_call: TRBJ2-7
clone_size: NA
cdr3_aa: CASSLIRFYEQYF
cdr3_nt: TGTGCCAGCAGCTTAATCCGCTTCTACGAGCAGTACTTC

v_call: TRBV24-1
d_call: NA
j_call: TRBJ2-7
clone_size: NA
cdr3_aa: CATSDPHGYEQYF
cdr3_nt: TGTGCCACCAGTGATCCCCATGGCTACGAGCAGTACTTC

v_call: TRBV4-3
d_call: TRBD2
j_call: TRBJ2-2
clone_size: NA
cdr3_aa: CASSQLAGGITGELFF
cdr3_nt: TGCGCCAGCAGCCAACTAGCGGGAGGTATCACCGGGGAGCTGTTTTTT

v_call: TRBV6-2/TRBV6-3
d_call: TRBD1
j_call: TRBJ1-5
clone_size: NA
cdr3_aa: CASSPADRADQPQHF
cdr3_nt: TGTGCCAGCAGTCCTGCGGACAGGGCCGACCAGCCCCAGCATTTT

v_call: TRBV4-1
d_call: TRBD1
j_call: TRBJ1-2
clone_size: NA
cdr3_aa: CASSQPGQGIYGYTF
cdr3_nt: TGCGCCAGCAGCCAACCCGGACAGGGGATCTATGGCTACACCTTC

v_call: TRBV15
d_call: NA
j_call: TRBJ2-5
clone_size: few
cdr3_aa: CATSRDPIETQETQYF
cdr3_nt: TGTGCCACCAGCAGAGATCCGATCGAGACCCAAGAGACCCAGTACTTC

v_call: TRBV24-1
d_call: NA
j_call: TRBJ1-5
clone_size: NA
cdr3_aa: CATSNAASRNQPQHF
cdr3_nt: TGTGCCACCAGTAATGCGGCCTCGCGCAATCAGCCCCAGCATTTT

v_call: TRBV6-1
d_call: NA
j_call: TRBJ2-1
clone_size: few
cdr3_aa: CASSEGTASSYNEQFF
cdr3_nt: TGTGCCAGCAGTGAAGGTACTGCCAGCTCCTACAATGAGCAGTTCTTC

v_call: TRBV20-1
d_call: NA
j_call: TRBJ2-1
clone_size: NA
cdr3_aa: CSARTSGYNEQFF
cdr3_nt: TGCAGTGCTAGAACTAGTGGTTACAATGAGCAGTTCTTC

v_call: TRBV18
d_call: NA
j_call: TRBJ2-1
clone_size: few
cdr3_aa: CASSPGRHNEQFF
cdr3_nt: TGTGCCAGCTCACCTGGACGCCACAATGAGCAGTTCTTC

v_call: TRBV5-6
d_call: NA
j_call: TRBJ2-1
clone_size: few
cdr3_aa: CASSSKVSGGEQFF
cdr3_nt: TGTGCCAGCAGCTCCAAGGTCAGTGGCGGTGAGCAGTTCTTC

v_call: TRBV7-2
d_call: TRBD1
j_call: TRBJ1-2
clone_size: few
cdr3_aa: CASSLNSGTGEFYYGYTF
cdr3_nt: TGTGCCAGCAGCTTGAACTCAGGGACAGGGGAATTCTACTATGGCTACACCTTC

v_call: TRBV25-1
d_call: NA
j_call: TRBJ2-7
clone_size: many
cdr3_aa: CASSGPTRRGYEQYF
cdr3_nt: TGTGCCAGCAGTGGGCCTACGAGGCGGGGCTACGAGCAGTACTTC

v_call: TRBV6-1
d_call: NA
j_call: TRBJ2-6
clone_size: few
cdr3_aa: CASSEWVRSGANVLTF
cdr3_nt: TGTGCCAGCAGTGAATGGGTGCGCTCTGGGGCCAACGTCCTGACTTTC

v_call: TRBV7-9
d_call: NA
j_call: TRBJ2-7
clone_size: few
cdr3_aa: CASSPSGAEQYF
cdr3_nt: TGTGCCAGCAGCCCTTCGGGGGCGGAACAGTACTTC

v_call: TRBV7-6
d_call: TRBD1
j_call: TRBJ1-2
clone_size: NA
cdr3_aa: CASSYLGQAYGYTF
cdr3_nt: TGTGCCAGCAGCTACTTAGGACAGGCCTATGGCTACACCTTC

v_call: TRBV9
d_call: NA
j_call: TRBJ2-7
clone_size: many
cdr3_aa: CASSVGGGDYEQYF
cdr3_nt: TGTGCCAGCAGCGTAGGTGGCGGGGACTACGAGCAGTACTTC

v_call: TRBV29-1
d_call: NA
j_call: TRBJ2-7
clone_size: NA
cdr3_aa: CSPADYQRQYF
cdr3_nt: TGCAGCCCCGCGGACTACCAGCGGCAGTACTTC

v_call: TRBV7-7
d_call: NA
j_call: TRBJ2-1
clone_size: NA
cdr3_aa: CASSLEMVGYNEQFF
cdr3_nt: TGTGCTAGCAGCTTAGAGATGGTAGGATACAATGAGCAGTTCTTC

v_call: TRBV15
d_call: TRBD1
j_call: TRBJ1-3
clone_size: few
cdr3_aa: CATSRSGTEGNTIYF
cdr3_nt: TGTGCCACCAGCAGATCAGGGACAGAAGGAAACACCATATATTTT

v_call: TRBV6-2/TRBV6-3
d_call: TRBD2
j_call: TRBJ2-1
clone_size: few
cdr3_aa: CASEDPGLAGVGNEQFF
cdr3_nt: TGTGCCAGCGAAGACCCCGGACTAGCGGGAGTAGGCAATGAGCAGTTCTTC

v_call: TRBV11-2
d_call: NA
j_call: TRBJ2-5
clone_size: few
cdr3_aa: CAILTVQETQYF
cdr3_nt: TGTGCCATCTTGACAGTCCAAGAGACCCAGTACTTC

v_call: TRBV13
d_call: TRBD2
j_call: TRBJ2-1
clone_size: NA
cdr3_aa: CASSLEGWRGATYNEQFF
cdr3_nt: TGTGCCAGCAGCTTAGAGGGGTGGCGGGGGGCTACCTACAATGAGCAGTTCTTC

v_call: TRBV19
d_call: NA
j_call: TRBJ2-7
clone_size: few
cdr3_aa: CASSIEPTEIYEQYF
cdr3_nt: TGTGCCAGTAGTATAGAACCGACAGAAATCTACGAGCAGTACTTC

v_call: TRBV29-1
d_call: NA
j_call: TRBJ2-1
clone_size: NA
cdr3_aa: CSVSGSSYNEQFF
cdr3_nt: TGCAGCGTGAGTGGGAGCTCCTACAATGAGCAGTTCTTC